This entry is about one T cell receptor beta chain. The germline V gene encodes CDR1 SGDLS and CDR2 YYNGEE. V was shortened by 3 bases and J by 1 base, with 13 bases between the two germline ends. The CDR3 runs to 15 residues. The record originates from a study of blood T cell repertoires in COVID-19. Study-wide background: The origin of the acute and convalescent COVID-19 samples was the United States, Italy and Spain. PBMCs, B-cell-depleted T cells, or T cells provided the cDNA or gDNA that made up the material.

During active infection, Seattle patients enrolled and were then monitored through disease. The method was immunoSEQ multiplex PCR; TCRdb's version includes in-frame clones alone and lacks a portion of them. The sample lists about 260,000 clones; 80% to 90% were seen once. The source of this sequence is an older woman with COVID-19, enrolled during active disease. This chain links TRBV9 with TRBJ1-1, with D possibly being TRBD1 (5 bases). The sequenced sample consisted of peripheral blood. CDR3: CASSAEGRGNTEAFF. For the CDR3, the DNA is TGTGCCAGCAGCGCCGAGGGGCGGGGGAACACTGAAGCTTTCTTT.